The 7 T cell receptor beta chains given below trace back to one sample, sequenced in a study of blood T cell repertoires in COVID-19. TCRdb keeps only in-frame clones here, not all; method: immunoSEQ multiplex PCR. The table lists approximately 110,000 clones, roughly 80% of them singletons. Sequencing was done on a sample of peripheral blood. These receptors were taken from a woman of 80 years or more with acute or convalescent COVID-19.

The chain is built from TRBV6-1 and TRBJ2-1; 9 nucleotides align to TRBD2. Germline values: CDR1 MNHNS, CDR2 SASEGT. The CDR3 has 16 residues. Losses at the gene ends were 4 bases for V and 3 bases for J; bases not matched to a gene: 7. The DNA for the CDR3 is TGTGCCAGCAGTGCGAACCTAGCGGGATACTACAATGAGCAGTTCTTC. Translated: CASSANLAGYYNEQFF.

This chain links TRBV7-9 with TRBJ1-1; maybe TRBD1 (5 bases). V lost 0 bases and J lost 4, with 12 bases in between. Germline V gene sequence: CDR1 SEHNR, CDR2 FQNEAQ (reference sequence). This CDR3 is 15 amino acids long. The CDR3 region has the DNA TGTGCCAGCAGCTTAGCCGGGGGTTCTACCACTGAAGCTTTCTTT. As protein: CASSLAGGSTTEAFF.

The chain's CDR3 is CSVERPGGTEAFF. The CDR3 DNA follows: TGCAGCGTTGAACGACCAGGGGGCACTGAAGCTTTCTTT. The V and J genes are TRBV29-1 and TRBJ1-1; TRBD1 aligns across 7 bases. Trimming cost V 2 bases and J 4 bases; bases outside gene matches: 4. Germline lookup yields CDR1 SQVTM and CDR2 ANQGSEA. The CDR3 extends over 13 amino acids.

Remarks on this clone: Other DNA sequences in this sample translate to the same CDR3. The chain carries TRBV2 and TRBJ1-1, with D unclear. Germline CDR1 and CDR2: SNHLY and FYNNEI. The CDR3 has 11 residues. V lost 6 bases, J lost 1 base, and 3 bases lay in between. This chain's CDR3 is CASRRNTEAFF. CDR3 nucleotides: TGTGCCAGCAGGAGGAACACTGAAGCTTTCTTT.

The rearrangement uses TRBV3-1 (or the pseudogene TRBV3-2) and TRBJ2-1; 8 positions match TRBD2. The CDR3 totals 14 residues. The junction had 8 bases not matched to a gene; V was cut back by 4 bases and J by 9 bases. Germline V gene sequence: CDR1 LGHDT, CDR2 YNNKEL (reference sequence). The CDR3 here is CASSLGTSRLEQFF. The CDR3 DNA follows: TGTGCCAGCAGCCTAGGGACTAGTCGACTTGAGCAGTTCTTC.

V is TRBV4-2 and J is TRBJ1-2, with D unresolved. The CDR3 consists of 15 residues. Trimming took off 0 bases at V and 4 bases at J, with 12 bases between the two ends. The germline V gene encodes CDR1 LGHNA and CDR2 YNFKEQ. The CDR3 bases are TGTGCCAGCAGCCAAGATTTAGGAGGGAGCTATGGCTACACCTTC. The encoded protein is CASSQDLGGSYGYTF.

The V and J genes are TRBV7-6 and TRBJ2-1; D is perhaps TRBD2 (7 bases). Germline lookup yields CDR1 SGHVS and CDR2 FNYEAQ. V lost 5 bases and J lost 8, with 19 bases in between. The CDR3 totals 15 residues. CDR3 DNA: TGTGCCAGCAGCCCAGCCGGACTAGGGGGGGATGAGCAGTTCTTC. Translated, it gives CASSPAGLGGDEQFF.